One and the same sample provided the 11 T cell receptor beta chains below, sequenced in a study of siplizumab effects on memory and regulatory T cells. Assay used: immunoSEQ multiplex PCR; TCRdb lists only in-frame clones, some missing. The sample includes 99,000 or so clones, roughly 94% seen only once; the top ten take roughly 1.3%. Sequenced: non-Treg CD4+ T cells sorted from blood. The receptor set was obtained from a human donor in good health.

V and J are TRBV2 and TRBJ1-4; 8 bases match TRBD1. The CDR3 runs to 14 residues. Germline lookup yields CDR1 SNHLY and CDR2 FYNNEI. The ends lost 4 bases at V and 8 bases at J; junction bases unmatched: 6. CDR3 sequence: CASSVPGGVEKLFF. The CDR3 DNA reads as TGTGCCAGCAGTGTCCCAGGGGGCGTGGAAAAACTGTTTTTT.

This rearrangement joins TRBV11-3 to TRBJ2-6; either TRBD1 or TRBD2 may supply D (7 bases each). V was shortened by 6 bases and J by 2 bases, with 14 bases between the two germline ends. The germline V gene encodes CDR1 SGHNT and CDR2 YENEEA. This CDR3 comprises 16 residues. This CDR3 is CASSQSGGAGANVLTF. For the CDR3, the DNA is TGTGCCAGCAGTCAATCAGGGGGGGCTGGGGCCAACGTCCTGACTTTC.

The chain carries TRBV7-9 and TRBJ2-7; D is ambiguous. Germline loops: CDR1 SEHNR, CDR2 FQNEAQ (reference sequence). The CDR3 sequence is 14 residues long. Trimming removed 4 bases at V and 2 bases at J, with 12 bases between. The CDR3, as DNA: TGTGCCAGCAGCTCCCTCGAACTTCCCTACGAGCAGTACTTC. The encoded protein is CASSSLELPYEQYF.

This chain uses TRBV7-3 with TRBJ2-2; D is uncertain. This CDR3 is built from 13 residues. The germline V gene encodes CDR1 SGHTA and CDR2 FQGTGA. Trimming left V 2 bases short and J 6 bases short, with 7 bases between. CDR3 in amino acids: CASSLDAPGELFF. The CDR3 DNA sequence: TGTGCCAGCAGCTTAGACGCCCCCGGGGAGCTGTTTTTT.

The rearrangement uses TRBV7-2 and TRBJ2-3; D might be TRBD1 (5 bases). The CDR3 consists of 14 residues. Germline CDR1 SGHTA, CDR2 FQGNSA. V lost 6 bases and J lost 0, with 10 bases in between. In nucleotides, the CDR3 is TGTGCCAGCAGACCAGGGCCTAGCACAGATACGCAGTATTTT. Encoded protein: CASRPGPSTDTQYF.

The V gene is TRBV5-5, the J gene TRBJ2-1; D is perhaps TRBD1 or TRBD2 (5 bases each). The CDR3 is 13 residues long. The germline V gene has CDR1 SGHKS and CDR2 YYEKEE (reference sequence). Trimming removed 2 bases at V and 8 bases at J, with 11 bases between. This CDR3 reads CASSFPWDDEQFF. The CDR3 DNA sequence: TGTGCCAGCAGCTTCCCGTGGGACGATGAGCAGTTCTTC.

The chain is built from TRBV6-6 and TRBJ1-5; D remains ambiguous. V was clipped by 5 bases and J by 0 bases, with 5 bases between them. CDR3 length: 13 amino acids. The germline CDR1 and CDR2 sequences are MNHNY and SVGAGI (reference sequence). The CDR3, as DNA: TGTGCCAGCAGTGGCAGTAGCAATCAGCCCCAGCATTTT. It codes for CASSGSSNQPQHF.

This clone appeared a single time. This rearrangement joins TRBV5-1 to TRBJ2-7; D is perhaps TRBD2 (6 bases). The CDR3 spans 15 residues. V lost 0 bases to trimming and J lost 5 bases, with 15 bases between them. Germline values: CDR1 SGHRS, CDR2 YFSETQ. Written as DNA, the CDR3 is TGCGCCAGCAGCTTGGTGGCAGGGACTCGGAACGAGCAGTACTTC. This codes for CASSLVAGTRNEQYF.

CDR3 DNA: TGTGCCAGCAGTGCTAGGACCAGGGGACAGAACTATGGCTACACCTTC. As protein: CASSARTRGQNYGYTF. The rearrangement links TRBV6-6 to TRBJ1-2; the match to TRBD1 covers 7 bases. Germline lookup yields CDR1 MNHNY and CDR2 SVGAGI (reference sequence). V gave up 5 bases and J gave up 2 bases; unmatched junction bases: 11. CDR3 length: 16 amino acids.

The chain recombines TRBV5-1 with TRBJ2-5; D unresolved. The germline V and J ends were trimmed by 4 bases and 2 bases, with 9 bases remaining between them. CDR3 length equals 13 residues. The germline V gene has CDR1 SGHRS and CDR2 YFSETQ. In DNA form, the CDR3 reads TGCGCCAGCAGCCTGGGCCGTCAAGAGACCCAGTACTTC. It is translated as CASSLGRQETQYF.

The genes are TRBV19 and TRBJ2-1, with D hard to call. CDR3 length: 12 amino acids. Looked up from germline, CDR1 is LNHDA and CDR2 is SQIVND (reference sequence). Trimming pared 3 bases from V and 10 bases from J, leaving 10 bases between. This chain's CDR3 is CASSMRRVEQFF. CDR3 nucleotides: TGTGCCAGTAGTATGAGAAGGGTAGAGCAGTTCTTC.